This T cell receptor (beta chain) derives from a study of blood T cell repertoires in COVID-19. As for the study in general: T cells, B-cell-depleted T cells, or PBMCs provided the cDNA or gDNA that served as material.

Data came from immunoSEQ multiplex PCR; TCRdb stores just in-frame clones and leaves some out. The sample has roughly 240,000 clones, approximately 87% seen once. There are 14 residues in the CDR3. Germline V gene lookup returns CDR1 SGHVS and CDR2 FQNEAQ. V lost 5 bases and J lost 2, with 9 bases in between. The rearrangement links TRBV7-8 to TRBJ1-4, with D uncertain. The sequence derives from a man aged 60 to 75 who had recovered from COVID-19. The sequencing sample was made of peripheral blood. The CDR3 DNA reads TGTGCCAGCAGCCGGAGTACGACTAATGAAAAACTGTTTTTT. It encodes CASSRSTTNEKLFF. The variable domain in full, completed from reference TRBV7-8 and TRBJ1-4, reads GAGVSQSPRYKVAKRGQDVALRCDPISGHVSLFWYQQALGQGPEFLTYFQNEAQLDKSGLPSDRFFAERPEGSVSTLKIQRTQQEDSAVYLCASSRSTTNEKLFFGSGTQLSVL.